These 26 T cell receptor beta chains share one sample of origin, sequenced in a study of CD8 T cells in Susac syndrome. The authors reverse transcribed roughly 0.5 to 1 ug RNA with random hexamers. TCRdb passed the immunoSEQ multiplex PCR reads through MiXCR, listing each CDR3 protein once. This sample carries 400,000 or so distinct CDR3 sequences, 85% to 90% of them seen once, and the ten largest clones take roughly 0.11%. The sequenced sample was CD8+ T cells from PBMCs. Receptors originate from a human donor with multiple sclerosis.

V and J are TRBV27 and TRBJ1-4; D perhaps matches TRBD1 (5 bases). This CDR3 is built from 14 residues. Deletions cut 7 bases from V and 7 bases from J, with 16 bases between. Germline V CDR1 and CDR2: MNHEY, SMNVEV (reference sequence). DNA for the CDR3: TGTGCCAGCACCCCTGCGGGCGGGGGTGAAAAACTGTTTTTT. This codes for CASTPAGGGEKLFF.

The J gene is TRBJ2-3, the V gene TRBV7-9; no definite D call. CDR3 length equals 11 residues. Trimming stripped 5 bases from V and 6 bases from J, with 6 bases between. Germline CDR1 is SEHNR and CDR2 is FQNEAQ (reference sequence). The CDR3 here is CASSEDDTQYF. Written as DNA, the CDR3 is TGTGCCAGCAGCGAGGACGATACGCAGTATTTT.

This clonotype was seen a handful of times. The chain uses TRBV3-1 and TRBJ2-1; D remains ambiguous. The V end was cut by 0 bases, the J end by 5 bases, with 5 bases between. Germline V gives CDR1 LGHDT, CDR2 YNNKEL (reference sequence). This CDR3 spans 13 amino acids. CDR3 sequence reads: CASSQDGDNEQFF. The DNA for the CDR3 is TGTGCCAGCAGCCAAGACGGTGACAATGAGCAGTTCTTC.

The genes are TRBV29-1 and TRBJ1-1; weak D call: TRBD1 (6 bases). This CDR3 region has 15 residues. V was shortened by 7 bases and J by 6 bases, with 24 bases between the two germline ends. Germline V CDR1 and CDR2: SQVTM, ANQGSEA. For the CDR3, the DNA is TGCAGCGCCGAGAGTGATATCAGGGGTCCCGCTGAAGCTTTCTTT. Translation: CSAESDIRGPAEAFF.

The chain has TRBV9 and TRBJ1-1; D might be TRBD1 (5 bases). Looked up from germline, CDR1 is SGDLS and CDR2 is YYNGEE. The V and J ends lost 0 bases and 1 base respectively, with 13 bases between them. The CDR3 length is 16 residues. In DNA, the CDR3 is TGTGCCAGCAGCGTAGGATTTCTTGGGGGGAACACTGAAGCTTTCTTT. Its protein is CASSVGFLGGNTEAFF.

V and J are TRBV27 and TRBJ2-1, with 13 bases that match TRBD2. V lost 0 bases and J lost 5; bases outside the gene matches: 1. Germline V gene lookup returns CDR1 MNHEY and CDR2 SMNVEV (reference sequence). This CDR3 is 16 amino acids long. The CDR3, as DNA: TGTGCCAGCAGTTTATCAGGGACTAGCGGGGACAATGAGCAGTTCTTC. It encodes CASSLSGTSGDNEQFF.

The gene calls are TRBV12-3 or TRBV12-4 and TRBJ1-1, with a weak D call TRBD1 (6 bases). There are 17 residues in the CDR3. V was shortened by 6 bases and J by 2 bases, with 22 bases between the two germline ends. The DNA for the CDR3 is TGTGCCAGCAGGTTCGAAGGGGGAGGGTCCGGAAACACTGAAGCTTTCTTT. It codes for CASRFEGGGSGNTEAFF.

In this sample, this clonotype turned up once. As DNA, the CDR3 is TGTGCCACCCAACATCCTTACAGGGTAAATCAGCCCCAGCATTTT. This sequence encodes CATQHPYRVNQPQHF. This chain uses TRBV28 with TRBJ1-5; a weak D match, TRBD1 (6 bases). Germline V CDR1 and CDR2: MDHEN, SYDVKM. The CDR3 runs to 15 residues. Deletions cut 10 bases from V and 4 bases from J, with 20 bases between.

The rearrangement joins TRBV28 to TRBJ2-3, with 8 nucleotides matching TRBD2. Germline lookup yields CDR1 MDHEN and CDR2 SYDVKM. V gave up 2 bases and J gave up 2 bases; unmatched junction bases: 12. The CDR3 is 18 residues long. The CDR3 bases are TGTGCCAGCAGTTTACGGGAACTAGCGGACTTATTCACAGATACGCAGTATTTT. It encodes CASSLRELADLFTDTQYF.

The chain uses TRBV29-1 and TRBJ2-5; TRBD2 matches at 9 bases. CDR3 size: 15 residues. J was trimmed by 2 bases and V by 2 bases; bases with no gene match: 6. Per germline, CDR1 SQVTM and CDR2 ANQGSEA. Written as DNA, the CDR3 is TGCAGCGTTGAAAGGCCTAGCGGGGTTCAAGAGACCCAGTACTTC. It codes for CSVERPSGVQETQYF.

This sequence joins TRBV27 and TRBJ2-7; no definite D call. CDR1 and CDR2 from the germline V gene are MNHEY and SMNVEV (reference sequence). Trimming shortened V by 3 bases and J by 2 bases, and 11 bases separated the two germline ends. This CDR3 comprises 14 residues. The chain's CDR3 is CASSFGVIPYEQYF. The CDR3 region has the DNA TGTGCCAGCAGTTTTGGGGTGATCCCCTACGAGCAGTACTTC.

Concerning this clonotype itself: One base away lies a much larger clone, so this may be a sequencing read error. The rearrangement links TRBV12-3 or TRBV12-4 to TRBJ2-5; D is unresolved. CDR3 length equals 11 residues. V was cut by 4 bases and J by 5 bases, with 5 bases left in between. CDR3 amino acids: CASSSVETQYF. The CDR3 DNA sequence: TGTGCCAGCAGTTCGGTTGAGACCCAGTACTTC.

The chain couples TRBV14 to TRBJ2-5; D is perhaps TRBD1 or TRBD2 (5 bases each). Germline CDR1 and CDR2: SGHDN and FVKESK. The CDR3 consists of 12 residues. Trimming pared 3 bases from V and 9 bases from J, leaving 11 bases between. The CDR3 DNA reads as TGTGCCAGCAGCCAGATAAGGGGAGCCCAGTACTTC. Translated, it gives CASSQIRGAQYF.

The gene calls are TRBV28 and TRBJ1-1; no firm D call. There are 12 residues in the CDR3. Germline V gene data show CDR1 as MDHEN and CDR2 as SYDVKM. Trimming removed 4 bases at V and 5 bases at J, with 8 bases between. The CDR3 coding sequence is TGTGCCAGCAGTTCCGACGGGACTGAAGCTTTCTTT. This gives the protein CASSSDGTEAFF.

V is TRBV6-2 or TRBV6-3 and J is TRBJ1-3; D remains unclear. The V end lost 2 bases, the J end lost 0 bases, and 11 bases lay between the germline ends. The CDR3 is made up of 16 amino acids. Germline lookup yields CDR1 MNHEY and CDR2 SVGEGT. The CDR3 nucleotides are TGTGCCAGCAGTTACACACGGGCCTACTCTGGAAACACCATATATTTT. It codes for CASSYTRAYSGNTIYF.

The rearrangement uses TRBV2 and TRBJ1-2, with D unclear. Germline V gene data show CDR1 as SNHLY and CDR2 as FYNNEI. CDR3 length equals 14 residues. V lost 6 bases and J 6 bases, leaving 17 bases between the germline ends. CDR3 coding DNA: TGTGCCAGCAGAGCCGACCCAGAGGACCATGGCTACACCTTC. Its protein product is CASRADPEDHGYTF.

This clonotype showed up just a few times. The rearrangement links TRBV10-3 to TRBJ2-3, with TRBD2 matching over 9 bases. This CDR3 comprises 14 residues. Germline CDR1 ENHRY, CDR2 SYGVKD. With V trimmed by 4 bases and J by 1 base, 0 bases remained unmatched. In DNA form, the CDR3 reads TGTGCCATCAGTGGACTAGCGGGCACAGATACGCAGTATTTT. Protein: CAISGLAGTDTQYF.

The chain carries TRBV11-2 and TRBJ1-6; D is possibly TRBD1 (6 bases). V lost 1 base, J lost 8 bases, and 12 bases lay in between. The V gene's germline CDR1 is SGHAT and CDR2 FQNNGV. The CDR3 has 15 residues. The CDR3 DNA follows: TGTGCCAGCAGCTTAGTTCCGGGGGCGGATTCACCCCTCCACTTT. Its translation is CASSLVPGADSPLHF.

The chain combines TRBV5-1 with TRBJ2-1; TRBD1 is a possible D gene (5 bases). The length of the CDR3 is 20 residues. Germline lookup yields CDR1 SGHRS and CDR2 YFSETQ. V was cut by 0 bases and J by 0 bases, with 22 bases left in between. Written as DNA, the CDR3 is TGCGCCAGCAGCTTGGTAGGGCTGCCTCCGACAGTCGGCTCCTACAATGAGCAGTTCTTC. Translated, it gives CASSLVGLPPTVGSYNEQFF.

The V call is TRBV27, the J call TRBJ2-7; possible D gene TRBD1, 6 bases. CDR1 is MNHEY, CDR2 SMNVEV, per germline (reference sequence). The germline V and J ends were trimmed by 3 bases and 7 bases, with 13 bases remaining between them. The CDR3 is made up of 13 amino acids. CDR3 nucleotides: TGTGCCAGCAGTTTCGGGACACTCTGGGAGCAGTACTTC. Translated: CASSFGTLWEQYF.

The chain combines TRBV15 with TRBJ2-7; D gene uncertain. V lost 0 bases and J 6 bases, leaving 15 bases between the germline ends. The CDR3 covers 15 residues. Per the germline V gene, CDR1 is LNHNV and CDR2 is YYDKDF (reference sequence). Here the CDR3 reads CATSRDFTESGEQYF. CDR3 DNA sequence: TGTGCCACCAGCAGAGATTTTACAGAGAGTGGCGAGCAGTACTTC.

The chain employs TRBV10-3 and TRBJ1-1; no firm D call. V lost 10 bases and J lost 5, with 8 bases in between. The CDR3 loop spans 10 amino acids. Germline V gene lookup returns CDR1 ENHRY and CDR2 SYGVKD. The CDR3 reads CATSKTEAFF. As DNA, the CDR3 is TGTGCCACCTCGAAGACTGAAGCTTTCTTT.

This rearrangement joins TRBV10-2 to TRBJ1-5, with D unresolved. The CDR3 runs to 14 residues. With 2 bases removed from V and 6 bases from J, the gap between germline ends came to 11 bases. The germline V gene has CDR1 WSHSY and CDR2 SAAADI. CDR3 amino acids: CASSEPSWGQPQHF. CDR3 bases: TGCGCCAGCAGTGAGCCGTCGTGGGGTCAGCCCCAGCATTTT.

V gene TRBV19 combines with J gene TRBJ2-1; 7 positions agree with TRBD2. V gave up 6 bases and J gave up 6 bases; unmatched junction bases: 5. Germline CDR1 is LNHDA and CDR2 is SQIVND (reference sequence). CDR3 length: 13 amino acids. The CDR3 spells CASSLAESNEQFF. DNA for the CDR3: TGTGCCAGTAGCCTAGCGGAGTCCAATGAGCAGTTCTTC. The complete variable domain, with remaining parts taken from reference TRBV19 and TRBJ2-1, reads DGGITQSPKYLFRKEGQNVTLSCEQNLNHDAMYWYRQDPGQGLRLIYYSQIVNDFQKGDIAEGYSVSREKKESFPLTVTSAQKNPTAFYLCASSLAESNEQFFGPGTRLTVL.

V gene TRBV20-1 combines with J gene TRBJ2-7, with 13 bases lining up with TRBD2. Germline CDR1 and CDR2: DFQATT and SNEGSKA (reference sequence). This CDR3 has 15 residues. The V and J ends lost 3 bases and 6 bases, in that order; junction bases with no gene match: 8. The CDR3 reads CSASGGTSGISEQYF. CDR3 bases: TGCAGTGCTAGTGGCGGGACTAGCGGGATCTCCGAGCAGTACTTC.

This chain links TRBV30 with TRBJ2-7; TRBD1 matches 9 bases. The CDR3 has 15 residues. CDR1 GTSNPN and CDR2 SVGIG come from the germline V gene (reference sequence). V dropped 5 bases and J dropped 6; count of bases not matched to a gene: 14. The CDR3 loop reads CAWGATGGNLGEQYF. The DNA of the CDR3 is TGTGCCTGGGGAGCGACAGGGGGGAATCTGGGCGAGCAGTACTTC.